This paragraph reports one T cell receptor beta chain. Its target is not known. CDR3 size: 15 residues. V shed 2 bases and J 7 bases; nucleotides not matched to a gene: 7. This entry comes from a study of blood T cells in healthy people across ages. Study-wide points: The long-lived group displayed more naive CD4+ cells, plus higher diversity, than the aged donors did.

Combining a sample-barcoded 5' primer with a J-beta primer mix, a second PCR ran for roughly 7 to 11 cycles. Every cDNA molecule carried a tag from a template-switch adaptor bearing 12 random nucleotides. TCRdb reprocessed the 5' RACE reads with MiXCR, giving one entry per CDR3 protein. The data show roughly 500,000 distinct CDR3 sequences, with approximately 30% seen just once and 18% held by the top ten. The chain carries TRBV12-3 or TRBV12-4 and TRBJ2-1; 8 bases line up with TRBD2. What was sequenced was blood. The sequence came from a woman aged 70-85 years in good health. CDR3 in DNA: TGTGCCAGCAGTTTATCGGGGGGGGCTGAAAATGAGCAGTTCTTC. Protein sequence: CASSLSGGAENEQFF.